This T cell receptor beta chain was captured in a study of T-cell reconstitution after alpha-beta-depleted transplantation in children (TCRdb year 2016). Turning to the overall study: T-cell immune reconstitution after TCRalphabeta/CD19-depleted allogeneic hematopoietic cell transplantation in children was quantitatively tracked in the study by means of TCR repertoire profiling.

The library was built by means of PCR. TCRdb names Illumina HiSeq 2500 as the instrument used. TCR libraries were prepared with molecular barcoding, using unique molecular identifiers to normalize TCRbeta repertoire quantification. Through fastp at Q25 and MiXCR, TCRdb rebuilt clones from the public reads, retaining in-frame beta chains. Each CDR3 protein appears once, grouped with its most common genes and DNA. A total of almost 500,000 distinct CDR3 sequences appear in this sample, around 12% of them only once. Of the sample, approximately 5.4% is held by the ten largest clones. The germline ends are 15 bases apart after V is trimmed by 2 bases and J by 2 bases. Including cysteine and phenylalanine, the CDR3 has 16 amino acids. The CDR3 DNA has 48 bases and is translated from base 1. The sample holds many counts of this clonotype. Its antigen target is currently unknown. Per-nucleotide qualities are absent, and no much larger clonotype sits a single base away.

Recombination connected TRBV12-3 or TRBV12-4 to TRBJ2-5; the D element could tentatively be TRBD1 or TRBD2, as 5 bases agree for each. The sequencing here drew on PBMCs from the stem cell graft donor, taken from the stem cell graft. The TCR comes from a human donor who donated a stem cell graft to a child with combined immunodeficiency. The nucleotide sequence is given as TGTGCCAGCAGTTTAATCCGGCTGGGGGTACAAGAGACCCAGTACTTC. Translated, this is CASSLIRLGVQETQYF.